This T cell receptor beta chain was recorded in a study of beta chain features in type 1 diabetes. The isolated RNA, all of it, was reverse transcribed, so expressed TCRB transcripts were what got sequenced. Produced via immunoSEQ multiplex PCR; TCRdb's table is partial and in-frame only. The sample shows around 160,000 clones, around 50% of them seen only once. The CDR3 spans 14 residues. Deletions cut 1 base from V and 7 bases from J, with 13 bases between. Germline CDR1 reads SGHAT; CDR2 reads FQNNGV. The material sequenced was Tregs from blood. This receptor was taken from a man between 18 and 29 years old in good health. The gene calls are TRBV11-2 and TRBJ1-2; a possible D gene is TRBD1 (6 bases). CDR3 sequence reads: CASSLAGGAGGYTF. For the CDR3, the DNA is TGTGCCAGCAGCTTAGCTGGGGGCGCGGGTGGCTACACCTTC.